This T cell receptor (beta chain) was profiled in a study of CD8 T cells in ankylosing spondylitis. This clonotype came up many times. Its antigen remains unidentified. Germline CDR1 MNHNY, CDR2 SVGAGI (reference sequence). Trimming removed 9 bases from V and 6 bases from J, with 16 bases in between. This CDR3 comprises 13 residues. Study-wide points: Blood of patients with ankylosing spondylitis appeared to be characterized by a TCR beta motif of fewer than 10 highly homologous variants. Relatively scarce in peripheral blood, disease-linked clones were CD8+.

TCRdb reprocessed the 5' RACE reads via MiXCR and lists one record per CDR3 protein. The table has 150,000 to 250,000 distinct CDR3 sequences, 9.5% to 15% seen once; the top ten hold 16%. The genes are TRBV6-6 and TRBJ2-3, with no clear D. The clonotype comes from a male donor with ankylosing spondylitis or in good health (not recorded which). Sequences were obtained from blood, either unsorted or a sorted T cell fraction (not recorded which). CDR3 bases: TGTGCCAGTCGGCCCGCTCCGTCGGATACGCAGTATTTT. Translation: CASRPAPSDTQYF.